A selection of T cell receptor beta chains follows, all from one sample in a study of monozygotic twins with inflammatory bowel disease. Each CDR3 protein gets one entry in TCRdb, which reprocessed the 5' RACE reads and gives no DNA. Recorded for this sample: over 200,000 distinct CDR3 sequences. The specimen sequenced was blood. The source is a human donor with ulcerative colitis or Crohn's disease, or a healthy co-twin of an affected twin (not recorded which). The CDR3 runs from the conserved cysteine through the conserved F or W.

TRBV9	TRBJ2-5	CASSVGVAGGRETQYF
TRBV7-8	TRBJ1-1	CASNHGTEAFF
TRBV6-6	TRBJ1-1	CASSYSPMNTEAFF
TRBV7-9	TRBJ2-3	CASSLIRGQSDTQYF
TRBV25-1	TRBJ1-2	CASSDWSGANYGYTF
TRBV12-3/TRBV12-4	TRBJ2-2	CASRVSPNTGELFF
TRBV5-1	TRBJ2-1	CASSLIAGAYNEQFF
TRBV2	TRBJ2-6	CASRERAFTGANVLTF
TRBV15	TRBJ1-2	CATSSVGRSYGYTF
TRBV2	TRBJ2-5	CASTPGQEETQYF
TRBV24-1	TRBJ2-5	CATSGGVAGVETQYF
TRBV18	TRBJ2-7	CASSRTGDYEQYF
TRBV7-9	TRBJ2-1	CASSLDRGRLDEQFF
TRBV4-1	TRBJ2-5	CASSLGSGASQETQYF
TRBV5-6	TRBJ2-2	CASSLGLGPANTGELFF
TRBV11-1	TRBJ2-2	CASRDRVTGELFF
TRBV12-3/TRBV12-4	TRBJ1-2	CASSEGQGYGYTF
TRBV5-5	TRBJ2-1	CASSSTGAVYNEQFF
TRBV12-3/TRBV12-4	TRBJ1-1	CASSLGRITNTEAFF
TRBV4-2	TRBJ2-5	CASSQVGTGKETLYF
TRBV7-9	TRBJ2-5	CASSLRTVLQETQYF
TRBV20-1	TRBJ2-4	CSALPGLPKNIQYF
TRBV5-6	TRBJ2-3	CASSPTLGQGTDTQYF
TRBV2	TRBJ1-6	CASSDKGGFSSYNSPLHF
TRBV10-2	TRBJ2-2	CASTTAHSGELFF
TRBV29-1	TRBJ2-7	CSVADRVGYEQYF
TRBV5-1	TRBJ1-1	CASSFRAEMGTEAFF
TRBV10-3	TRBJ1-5	CAIRGQGGNQPQHF
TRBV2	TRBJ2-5	CASNVREYQETQYF
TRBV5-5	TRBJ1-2	CASSLAQGAYGYTF
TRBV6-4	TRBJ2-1	CASSAGTNNEQFF
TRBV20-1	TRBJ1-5	CSARPAERSNQPQHF
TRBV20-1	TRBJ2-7	CSVPNWESYEQYF
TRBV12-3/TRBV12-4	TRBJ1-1	CASTWVSNTEAFF
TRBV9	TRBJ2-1	CASSAFGNNEQFF
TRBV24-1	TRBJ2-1	CATGEGGKSHEQFF
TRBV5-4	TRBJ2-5	CASSPGGPSGVETQYF